This TCR beta chain stems from a study of cytomegalovirus exposure and HLA in healthy donors. CDR1 and CDR2 from the germline V gene are KGHSH and LQKENI. The V end lost 3 bases, the J end lost 2 bases, and 10 bases lay between the germline ends. The length of the CDR3 is 14 residues. PCR primers comprised 60 Vbeta and 13 Jbeta primers. Original processing notes: Roughly 10 million shared chains were among some 80 million unique TCR beta chains counted in a later analysis. TCRdb keeps only in-frame clones here, not all; method: immunoSEQ multiplex PCR. That table furnishes V, J and clone size, whereas the DNA furnished D and trimming. The table lists just under 250,000 clones, more than 75% of them singletons. Study findings and constraints: TRBV6-2, TRBV6-3 and some other V segments were unresolvable in 87-base-pair reads. Per published reports, the classifier diagnosed cytomegalovirus status with high specificity and sensitivity. V- and J-gene trimming in TCR beta was tied to a missense DCLRE1C variant by an analysis performed later.

To note about this clone: The antigen is undetermined. The sample holds other DNA sequences that translate to the same CDR3.

The chain has TRBV18 and TRBJ1-1; D is perhaps TRBD1 (5 bases). Source material: PBMCs. This TCR came from a woman in her 40s in good health and CMV-seropositive. CDR3 bases: TGTGCCAGCTCACCTACTGGGGCTAACACTGAAGCTTTCTTT. Its translation: CASSPTGANTEAFF.